These 27 T cell receptor beta chains were all obtained from the same sample, sequenced in a study of blood T cell repertoires in COVID-19. Profiling relied on immunoSEQ multiplex PCR, and the TCRdb table lists in-frame clones only, not all of them. The data hold over 150,000 clones, with approximately 85% observed a single time. The source material was peripheral blood. The receptor source for this set is a man aged 60 to 69 with COVID-19, enrolled during active disease.

The gene calls are TRBV3-1 (or the pseudogene TRBV3-2) and TRBJ1-1; D may be TRBD1 (5 bases). CDR1 LGHDT and CDR2 YNNKEL come from the germline V gene (reference sequence). The V end lost 0 bases, the J end lost 5 bases, and 16 bases lay between the germline ends. The CDR3 covers 16 residues. CDR3 coding DNA: TGTGCCAGCAGCCAAGAAGGAGGGGCGGGCAGTACTGAAGCTTTCTTT. Protein: CASSQEGGAGSTEAFF.

The chain links TRBV7-2 to TRBJ2-7, with TRBD2 matching 10 bases. The length of the CDR3 is 15 residues. The J segment lost 3 bases and the V segment lost 0 bases, leaving 2 bases of the junction unmatched. The germline gives CDR1 SGHTA, CDR2 FQGNSA. The CDR3 loop reads CASSLASGGNYEQYF. The DNA of the CDR3 is TGTGCCAGCAGCTTAGCTAGCGGGGGGAACTACGAGCAGTACTTC.

This chain joins TRBV6-6 and TRBJ2-1; maybe TRBD2 (6 bases). V shed 0 bases and J shed 5 bases, with 14 bases lying between them. Looked up from germline, CDR1 is MNHNY and CDR2 is SVGAGI (reference sequence). The CDR3 consists of 16 residues. The CDR3 region is CASSYSITGVDNEQFF. Written as DNA, the CDR3 is TGTGCCAGCAGTTACTCGATAACGGGAGTCGACAATGAGCAGTTCTTC.

V and J are TRBV4-3 and TRBJ1-3; no reliable D call. This CDR3 is built from 18 residues. From germline, CDR1 is LGHNA and CDR2 YSLEER. Trimming cost V 2 bases and J 0 bases, with 17 bases left between them. The CDR3 nucleotides are TGCGCCAGCAGCCAATATTTAGGCGGCCCGAGCTCTGGAAACACCATATATTTT. This encodes CASSQYLGGPSSGNTIYF.

The chain joins TRBV6-5 to TRBJ2-5, with D possibly matching TRBD2 (7 bases). In germline, CDR1 is MNHEY, CDR2 SVGAGI. V was cut by 2 bases and J by 7 bases, with 17 bases left in between. The CDR3 is 15 residues long. In DNA form, the CDR3 reads TGTGCCAGCAGTTACGAGGGGGGAGGGGCGGTGACCCAGTACTTC. Encoded protein: CASSYEGGGAVTQYF.

J is TRBJ1-1 and V is TRBV7-2; 12 nucleotides match TRBD1. The CDR3 length is 17 residues. CDR1 is SGHTA and CDR2 is FQGNSA in the germline V gene. V lost 2 bases to trimming and J lost 2 bases; unmatched junction nucleotides: 6. CDR3 bases: TGTGCCAGCAGCTTAATATGGGACAGGGGGCCAAACACTGAAGCTTTCTTT. It encodes CASSLIWDRGPNTEAFF.

This clone was detected once. The CDR3: CASSRRQGAGEKLFF. The DNA for the CDR3 is TGTGCCAGTAGCAGAAGACAGGGGGCCGGTGAAAAACTGTTTTTT. The chain links TRBV19 to TRBJ1-4; TRBD1 agrees at 10 bases. Germline CDR1 LNHDA, CDR2 SQIVND (reference sequence). This CDR3 contains 15 residues. V dropped 6 bases and J dropped 7; count of bases not matched to a gene: 8.

The chain combines TRBV7-2 with TRBJ2-1; the match to TRBD2 covers 12 bases. The J segment lost 5 bases and the V segment lost 5 bases, leaving 7 bases of the junction unmatched. The CDR3 extends over 16 amino acids. CDR1 is SGHTA and CDR2 is FQGNSA in the germline V gene. The CDR3 is CASSTPGLAGHNEQFF. CDR3 nucleotides: TGTGCCAGCAGCACCCCGGGACTAGCGGGTCACAATGAGCAGTTCTTC.

The rearrangement links TRBV4-2 to TRBJ2-7; 7 positions match TRBD1. Germline V lookup: CDR1 LGHNA, CDR2 YNFKEQ. The CDR3 sequence is 14 residues long. J was trimmed by 3 bases and V by 5 bases; bases with no gene match: 7. Here the CDR3 reads CASSYRDSYYEQYF. CDR3 sequence (DNA): TGTGCCAGCAGCTACCGGGACAGCTACTACGAGCAGTACTTC.

This chain joins TRBV5-4 and TRBJ1-2, with D possibly matching TRBD1 (6 bases). The CDR3 has 15 amino acids. Germline CDR1 and CDR2: SGHNT and YYREEE (reference sequence). V lost 3 bases and J 4 bases, leaving 16 bases between the germline ends. Here the CDR3 DNA reads TGTGCCAGCAGCTCGGGGACGGGACAAATCTATGGCTACACCTTC. Residues: CASSSGTGQIYGYTF. Variable domain in full (rest from reference TRBV5-4 and TRBJ1-2): ETGVTQSPTHLIKTRGQQVTLRCSSQSGHNTVSWYQQALGQGPQFIFQYYREEENGRGNFPPRFSGLQFPNYSSELNVNALELDDSALYLCASSSGTGQIYGYTFGSGTRLTVV.

The rearrangement joins TRBV25-1 to TRBJ1-2; D might be TRBD1 (6 bases). V lost 3 bases and J 7 bases, leaving 12 bases between the germline ends. In germline, CDR1 is MGHDK, CDR2 SYGVNS. The CDR3 extends over 13 amino acids. In DNA, the CDR3 is TGTGCCAGCAGTGATTCAGGGGCGGGTGGCTACACCTTC. It codes for CASSDSGAGGYTF.

This clone has a handful of counts. The rearrangement links TRBV12-3 or TRBV12-4 to TRBJ1-5; D not resolved. The CDR3 spans 13 residues. Between the trimmed V and J ends, which lost 7 bases and 7 bases, there was a span of 14 bases. The CDR3 region is CASTLGMRQPQHF. CDR3 DNA: TGTGCCAGCACCCTCGGAATGCGGCAGCCCCAGCATTTT.

The J gene is TRBJ1-2, the V gene TRBV4-3; TRBD1 matches 8 bases. The CDR3 extends over 14 amino acids. Germline loops: CDR1 LGHNA, CDR2 YSLEER. The V and J ends lost 4 bases and 5 bases, in that order; junction bases with no gene match: 6. The CDR3 DNA reads TGCGCCAGCAGCCGAAAGGACAGGGAATATGGCTACACCTTC. Translating gives CASSRKDREYGYTF.

This chain links TRBV10-3 with TRBJ2-3; 9 nucleotides line up with TRBD1. CDR1 ENHRY and CDR2 SYGVKD come from the germline V gene. J was trimmed by 5 bases and V by 6 bases; bases with no gene match: 9. This CDR3 has 15 residues. The CDR3 DNA is TGTGCCATCAGCCCCGGGACAGGGTCGATAGATACGCAGTATTTT. It is translated as CAISPGTGSIDTQYF.

This clone was recorded only once. This rearrangement joins TRBV6-1 to TRBJ1-3; TRBD1 aligns across 7 bases. The CDR3 covers 16 residues. Trimming took 3 bases from V and 0 from J; bases not matched to a gene: 5. Looked up from germline, CDR1 is MNHNS and CDR2 is SASEGT. CDR3 DNA sequence: TGTGCCAGCAGTGATTGGGGACAGAGCTCTGGAAACACCATATATTTT. Translated, it gives CASSDWGQSSGNTIYF.

The V and J genes are TRBV19 and TRBJ1-6; tentatively, D is TRBD1 (6 bases). The germline V and J ends were trimmed by 6 bases and 9 bases, with 18 bases remaining between them. Looked up from germline, CDR1 is LNHDA and CDR2 is SQIVND (reference sequence). This CDR3 spans 15 amino acids. The chain's CDR3 is CASRDLGQSISPLHF. In nucleotides, the CDR3 is TGTGCCAGTAGAGATCTCGGACAGTCGATTTCACCCCTCCACTTT.

The CDR3 DNA is TGTGCCAGCTCACCCGCCGGGACTGTACCCTACGAGCAGTACTTC. Translation gives CASSPAGTVPYEQYF. The chain combines TRBV27 with TRBJ2-7; D possibly corresponds to TRBD2 (6 bases). The CDR3 covers 15 residues. Trimming shortened V by 8 bases and J by 2 bases, and 19 bases separated the two germline ends. Per the germline V gene, CDR1 is MNHEY and CDR2 is SMNVEV (reference sequence).

This rearrangement joins TRBV15 to TRBJ2-7; TRBD2 matches 9 bases. J lost 5 bases, V lost 0 bases, and 11 bases had no gene match. The CDR3 has 17 residues. Looked up from germline, CDR1 is LNHNV and CDR2 is YYDKDF (reference sequence). DNA of the CDR3: TGTGCCACCAGCAGAGATATGGCTAGCGGGGCCTTAAACGAGCAGTACTTC. Amino acid sequence: CATSRDMASGALNEQYF.

The chain has TRBV6-1 and TRBJ1-5, with 8 positions matching TRBD1. Germline assignment: CDR1 MNHNS and CDR2 SASEGT. The CDR3 runs 15 residues. The junction had 5 bases not matched to a gene; V was cut back by 2 bases and J by 5 bases. As DNA, the CDR3 is TGTGCCAGCAGTGAATTGGACAGGGACGATCAGCCCCAGCATTTT. This codes for CASSELDRDDQPQHF.

This sequence joins TRBV13 and TRBJ1-1; unclear D gene. The V gene's germline CDR1 is PRHDT and CDR2 FYEKMQ (reference sequence). CDR3 size: 16 residues. The V and J ends lost 1 base and 1 base respectively, with 13 bases between them. CDR3 coding DNA: TGTGCCAGCAGCTTAGCCTCCCTAAGTGAGAACACTGAAGCTTTCTTT. This encodes CASSLASLSENTEAFF.

The V call is TRBV27, the J call TRBJ1-1; 9 nucleotides align to TRBD1. V dropped 6 bases and J dropped 4; count of bases not matched to a gene: 9. This CDR3 is built from 15 residues. Germline CDR1 and CDR2: MNHEY and SMNVEV (reference sequence). CDR3 bases: TGTGCCAGCAGACCGGACAGGGGCCGCCCCACTGAAGCTTTCTTT. It is translated as CASRPDRGRPTEAFF.

This clone turned up a few times. The chain couples TRBV14 to TRBJ2-1, with D possibly being TRBD1 (5 bases). Per the germline V gene, CDR1 is SGHDN and CDR2 is FVKESK. The V and J ends lost 3 bases and 6 bases respectively, with 21 bases between them. The CDR3 totals 17 residues. CDR3 in DNA: TGTGCCAGCAGCCAGGGGAAACAGGAGTTAAGGGCCAATGAGCAGTTCTTC. It codes for CASSQGKQELRANEQFF.

V is TRBV9 and J is TRBJ2-7; D is unclear. V lost 0 bases, J lost 5 bases, and 15 bases lay in between. The CDR3 has 15 residues. CDR1 is SGDLS, CDR2 YYNGEE, per germline. CDR3 nucleotide sequence: TGTGCCAGCAGCGTAGATGGGCTGCAATCCAACGAGCAGTACTTC. It codes for CASSVDGLQSNEQYF.

V is TRBV18 and J is TRBJ2-3, with D unclear. This CDR3 region has 15 residues. Germline lookup yields CDR1 KGHSH and CDR2 LQKENI. Between the trimmed V and J ends, which lost 3 bases and 2 bases, there was a span of 12 bases. The CDR3 coding sequence is TGTGCCAGCTCACCGGCTGGCGGAACCACAGATACGCAGTATTTT. This codes for CASSPAGGTTDTQYF.

The gene calls are TRBV14 and TRBJ1-6, with D unclear. This CDR3 has 14 amino acids. Germline V gene sequence: CDR1 SGHDN, CDR2 FVKESK. Between the trimmed V and J ends, which lost 4 bases and 3 bases, there was a span of 7 bases. CDR3 nucleotides: TGTGCCAGCAGCCCAGACTACTATAATTCACCCCTCCACTTT. Amino acid sequence: CASSPDYYNSPLHF.

J is TRBJ2-5 and V is TRBV5-1, with TRBD1 as a possible D gene (6 bases). In germline, CDR1 is SGHRS, CDR2 YFSETQ. The germline V and J ends were trimmed by 4 bases and 1 base, with 17 bases remaining between them. The CDR3 is 16 residues long. CDR3 in amino acids: CASSPYPRTVQETQYF. CDR3 in DNA: TGCGCCAGCAGCCCGTACCCCCGGACAGTCCAAGAGACCCAGTACTTC.

The V call is TRBV27, the J call TRBJ1-5; D remains unclear. The length of the CDR3 is 14 residues. V lost 3 bases and J lost 4, with 10 bases in between. Germline CDR1 MNHEY, CDR2 SMNVEV (reference sequence). For the CDR3, the DNA is TGTGCCAGCAGTTTCGGGTCGGGAAATCAGCCCCAGCATTTT. This sequence encodes CASSFGSGNQPQHF.